Listed here are 20 T cell receptor beta chains from one sample, sequenced in a study of radiation and T cells in renal cell carcinoma (TCRdb year 2020). The library was built by means of the immunoSEQ multiplex PCR assay. Sourced from immuneACCESS, this table was stored by TCRdb with only in-frame sequences that have V and J called. A share of the clones is absent; for the studies checked, an unresolved V gene accounts for under half, and the remainder has no known explanation. The table for this sample lists 100,000 to 150,000 clones; about four fifths of them were counted only once. Of the sample, around 3% is held by the ten largest clones. What this sample's time point label stands for: baseline pretreatment blood. The sample's treatment or condition label is to be understood as: 15 Gy SBRT to primary tumor, nephrectomy 4 weeks later. The input for sequencing was blood, taken from a patient whose treatment included radiotherapy and nephrectomy. The receptors were gathered from an older woman with renal cell carcinoma.

J is TRBJ1-2 and V is TRBV6-5; D not certain. CDR1 is MNHEY and CDR2 is SVGAGI in the germline V gene. This CDR3 is built from 16 residues. Trimming shortened V by 2 bases and J by 6 bases, and 19 bases separated the two germline ends. Here the CDR3 reads CASSYLVPRPDNGYTF. The CDR3 coding sequence is TGTGCCAGCAGTTACCTCGTTCCGCGTCCCGATAATGGCTACACCTTC.

This chain connects TRBV28 to TRBJ1-6; D might be TRBD1 (5 bases). V lost 11 bases to trimming and J lost 5 bases, with 10 bases between them. The V gene's germline CDR1 is MDHEN and CDR2 SYDVKM. The length of the CDR3 is 12 residues. The CDR3 protein is CASGLNNSPLHF. In nucleotides, the CDR3 is TGTGCCTCGGGACTGAATAATTCACCCCTCCACTTT.

The genes are TRBV11-3 and TRBJ2-4, with D possibly being TRBD2 (6 bases). CDR3 size: 15 residues. The germline V gene encodes CDR1 SGHNT and CDR2 YENEEA. V lost 1 base and J lost 9, with 16 bases in between. CDR3 in DNA: TGTGCCAGCAGCTTAGGAGGGGACGCCGGGGGCATTCAGTACTTC. Translated, it gives CASSLGGDAGGIQYF.

This rearrangement joins TRBV14 to TRBJ1-6; the D is unclear. The CDR3 runs to 13 residues. CDR1 is SGHDN, CDR2 FVKESK, per germline. The V and J ends lost 4 bases and 8 bases respectively, with 9 bases between them. The DNA for the CDR3 is TGTGCCAGCAGCCCCCTCTCGGATTCACCCCTCCACTTT. This codes for CASSPLSDSPLHF.

This clone was detected once. The J gene is TRBJ2-7, the V gene TRBV6-1; the D gene is possibly TRBD1 (6 bases). This CDR3 is built from 13 residues. The V end was cut by 4 bases, the J end by 1 base, with 8 bases between. Germline loops: CDR1 MNHNS, CDR2 SASEGT. The CDR3 DNA follows: TGTGCCAGCAGTGGGGGGCAGTCCTACGAGCAGTACTTC. This sequence encodes CASSGGQSYEQYF.

The chain joins TRBV10-2 to TRBJ1-1; 9 nucleotides line up with TRBD1. CDR1 is WSHSY and CDR2 is SAAADI in the germline V gene. V trimming: 10 bases; J trimming: 6 bases; junction bases outside the gene matches: 15. The CDR3 runs 15 residues. CDR3 nucleotides: TGCGCCACCCTTGGAGGGACAGGGTCGTCGTCTGAAGCTTTCTTT. Protein: CATLGGTGSSSEAFF.

The rearrangement joins TRBV5-6 to TRBJ1-4; TRBD1 is a possible D gene (5 bases). CDR1 is SGHDT and CDR2 is YYEEEE in the germline V gene. CDR3 length: 14 amino acids. V was trimmed by 4 bases and J by 6 bases, leaving 13 bases between them. The CDR3 loop reads CASSPTGEDEKLFF. The DNA of the CDR3 is TGTGCCAGCAGCCCTACAGGCGAAGATGAAAAACTGTTTTTT.

CDR3 sequence reads: CASSLAGRNEQYF. For the CDR3, the DNA is TGTGCCAGCAGCTTAGCCGGACGGAACGAGCAGTACTTC. This sequence joins TRBV7-9 and TRBJ2-7; D is undetermined. This CDR3 spans 13 amino acids. Germline CDR1 reads SEHNR; CDR2 reads FQNEAQ (reference sequence). With 0 bases removed from V and 5 bases from J, the gap between germline ends came to 8 bases.

The chain has TRBV7-2 and TRBJ2-3, with 13 bases that match TRBD2. Germline V gene sequence: CDR1 SGHTA, CDR2 FQGNSA. Germline trimming cut 5 bases from V and 10 bases from J; bases unmatched to any gene: 12. The CDR3 contains 16 residues. The CDR3 is CASSPSGGLAGFAQYF. The CDR3 region has the DNA TGTGCCAGCAGCCCCTCTGGGGGACTAGCGGGATTTGCGCAGTATTTT.

The CDR3 here is CATYPSGRTDTQYF. The CDR3 coding sequence is TGTGCCACCTACCCTTCGGGTCGCACAGATACGCAGTATTTT. The V gene is TRBV18, the J gene TRBJ2-3; D is ambiguous. The CDR3 totals 14 residues. Looked up from germline, CDR1 is KGHSH and CDR2 is LQKENI. V was clipped by 10 bases and J by 1 base, with 15 bases between them. The whole variable domain, remainder taken from reference TRBV18 and TRBJ2-3, is NAGVMQNPRHLVRRRGQEARLRCSPMKGHSHVYWYRQLPEEGLKFMVYLQKENIIDESGMPKERFSAEFPKEGPSILRIQQVVRGDSAAYFCATYPSGRTDTQYFGPGTRLTVL.

The rearrangement links TRBV7-2 to TRBJ1-3; D is uncertain. The germline V gene has CDR1 SGHTA and CDR2 FQGNSA. CDR3 length equals 17 residues. V was clipped by 1 base and J by 0 bases, with 13 bases between them. The CDR3 bases are TGTGCCAGCAGCTTAGAGGGCAGGTTGAGCTCTGGAAACACCATATATTTT. Translated: CASSLEGRLSSGNTIYF.

The chain couples TRBV5-6 to TRBJ1-2; no clear D. The CDR3 is made up of 14 amino acids. Germline V lookup: CDR1 SGHDT, CDR2 YYEEEE. The V end lost 1 base, the J end lost 8 bases, and 15 bases lay between the germline ends. The CDR3 loop is CASSLWSTMAGYTF. The CDR3 nucleotides read TGTGCCAGCAGCTTGTGGTCGACAATGGCCGGCTACACCTTC. The whole variable domain, remainder taken from reference TRBV5-6 and TRBJ1-2, is DAGVTQSPTHLIKTRGQQVTLRCSPKSGHDTVSWYQQALGQGPQFIFQYYEEEERQRGNFPDRFSGHQFPNYSSELNVNALLLGDSALYLCASSLWSTMAGYTFGSGTRLTVV.

This chain uses TRBV19 with TRBJ1-5; perhaps TRBD1 as D (5 bases). CDR1 and CDR2 (germline): LNHDA, SQIVND (reference sequence). The CDR3 spans 15 residues. The ends were cut back, 8 bases at V and 3 bases at J, with 17 bases in the middle. CDR3 residues: CASWDRTVFNQPQHF. The CDR3 DNA is TGTGCCAGTTGGGACCGGACGGTTTTCAATCAGCCCCAGCATTTT.

The rearrangement joins TRBV19 to TRBJ2-5; the match to TRBD1 covers 7 bases. The V and J ends lost 9 bases and 2 bases, in that order; junction bases with no gene match: 6. This CDR3 has 13 amino acids. Germline CDR1 reads LNHDA; CDR2 reads SQIVND (reference sequence). The CDR3 sequence: CARPRDRQETQYF. DNA for the CDR3: TGTGCCAGACCACGGGACAGACAAGAGACCCAGTACTTC. Drawing the rest from reference TRBV19 and TRBJ2-5, the complete variable domain is DGGITQSPKYLFRKEGQNVTLSCEQNLNHDAMYWYRQDPGQGLRLIYYSQIVNDFQKGDIAEGYSVSREKKESFPLTVTSAQKNPTAFYLCARPRDRQETQYFGPGTRLLVL.

The CDR3 loop is CASSIDLGQQSNQPQHF. DNA of the CDR3: TGTGCCAGTAGTATAGATTTGGGACAGCAGAGCAATCAGCCCCAGCATTTT. The rearrangement uses TRBV19 and TRBJ1-5; 7 bases line up with TRBD1. Germline assignment: CDR1 LNHDA and CDR2 SQIVND (reference sequence). V lost 0 bases, J lost 1 base, and 6 bases stayed unmatched. This CDR3 has 17 residues. Supplemented by reference TRBV19 and TRBJ1-5, the full variable domain reads DGGITQSPKYLFRKEGQNVTLSCEQNLNHDAMYWYRQDPGQGLRLIYYSQIVNDFQKGDIAEGYSVSREKKESFPLTVTSAQKNPTAFYLCASSIDLGQQSNQPQHFGDGTRLSIL.

The rearrangement uses TRBV13 and TRBJ1-2; D unresolved. The V gene lost 0 bases and the J gene lost 2 bases, with 7 bases spanning the gap. The germline V gene has CDR1 PRHDT and CDR2 FYEKMQ (reference sequence). The CDR3 has 14 residues. The CDR3 nucleotides are TGTGCCAGCAGCTTAGGGAACCGAAACTATGGCTACACCTTC. Protein sequence: CASSLGNRNYGYTF.

The chain joins TRBV11-2 to TRBJ1-3, with D uncertain. The ends were cut back, 4 bases at V and 2 bases at J, with 3 bases in the middle. From germline, CDR1 is SGHAT and CDR2 FQNNGV. The CDR3 length is 12 residues. The chain's CDR3 is CASSYAGNTIYF. The CDR3 DNA sequence: TGTGCCAGCAGCTACGCTGGAAACACCATATATTTT.

The V gene is TRBV28, the J gene TRBJ1-1; possibly TRBD1 for D (5 bases). Germline loops: CDR1 MDHEN, CDR2 SYDVKM. The CDR3 covers 14 residues. V was cut by 8 bases and J by 5 bases, with 18 bases left in between. CDR3 coding DNA: TGTGCCAGCTCTGGCGGGGGAAAAGGGACTGAAGCTTTCTTT. It encodes CASSGGGKGTEAFF.

The V call is TRBV6-5, the J call TRBJ2-5, with 9 bases fitting TRBD1. The assigned J gene may be wrong: the sequence end matches TRBJ2-7 better. Germline CDR1 reads MNHEY; CDR2 reads SVGAGI. The CDR3 runs to 16 residues. The CDR3 protein is CASSFRQGVRSYEQYF. The DNA for the CDR3 is TGTGCCAGCAGTTTTCGACAGGGGGTAAGATCCTACGAGCAGTACTTC.

J is TRBJ2-1 and V is TRBV19; 10 bases line up with TRBD1. The CDR3 totals 14 residues. The junction had 8 bases not matched to a gene; V was cut back by 5 bases and J by 10 bases. CDR1 and CDR2 (germline): LNHDA, SQIVND (reference sequence). CDR3 bases: TGTGCCAGTAGTGCGACAGGGGGCGCGGGGGAGCAGTTCTTC. The encoded protein is CASSATGGAGEQFF.